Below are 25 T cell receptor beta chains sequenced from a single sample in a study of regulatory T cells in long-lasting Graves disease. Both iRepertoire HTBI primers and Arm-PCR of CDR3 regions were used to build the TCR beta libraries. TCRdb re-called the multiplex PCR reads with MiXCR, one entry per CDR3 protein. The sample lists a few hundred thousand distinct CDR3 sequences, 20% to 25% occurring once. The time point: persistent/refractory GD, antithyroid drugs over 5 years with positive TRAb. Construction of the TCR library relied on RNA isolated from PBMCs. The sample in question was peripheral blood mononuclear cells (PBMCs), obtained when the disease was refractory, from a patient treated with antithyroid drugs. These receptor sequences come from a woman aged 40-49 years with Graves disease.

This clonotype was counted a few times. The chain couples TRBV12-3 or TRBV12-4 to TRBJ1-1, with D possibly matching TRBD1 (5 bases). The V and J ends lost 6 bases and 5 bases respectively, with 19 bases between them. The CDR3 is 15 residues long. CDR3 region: CASSQVRGGGTEAFF. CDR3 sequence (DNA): TGTGCCAGCAGCCAAGTGCGCGGGGGAGGGACTGAAGCTTTCTTT.

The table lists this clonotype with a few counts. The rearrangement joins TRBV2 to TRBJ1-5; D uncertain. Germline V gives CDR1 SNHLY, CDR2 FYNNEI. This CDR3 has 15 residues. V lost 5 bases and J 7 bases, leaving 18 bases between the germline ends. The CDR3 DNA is TGTGCCAGCAGTAAAGTTGTGGCAGGAACGCAGCCCCAGCATTTT. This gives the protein CASSKVVAGTQPQHF.

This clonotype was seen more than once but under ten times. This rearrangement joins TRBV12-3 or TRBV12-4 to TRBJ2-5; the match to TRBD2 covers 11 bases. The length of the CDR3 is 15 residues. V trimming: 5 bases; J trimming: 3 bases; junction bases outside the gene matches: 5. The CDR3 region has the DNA TGTGCCAGCAGTGTTAGCGGGAGGGCCGAAGAGACCCAGTACTTC. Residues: CASSVSGRAEETQYF.

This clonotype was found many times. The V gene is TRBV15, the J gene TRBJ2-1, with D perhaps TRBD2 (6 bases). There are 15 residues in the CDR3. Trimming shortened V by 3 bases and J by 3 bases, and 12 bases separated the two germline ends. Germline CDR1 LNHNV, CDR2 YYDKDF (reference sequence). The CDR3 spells CATSSSGESYNEQFF. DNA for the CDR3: TGTGCCACCAGCAGTTCGGGGGAGAGCTACAATGAGCAGTTCTTC.

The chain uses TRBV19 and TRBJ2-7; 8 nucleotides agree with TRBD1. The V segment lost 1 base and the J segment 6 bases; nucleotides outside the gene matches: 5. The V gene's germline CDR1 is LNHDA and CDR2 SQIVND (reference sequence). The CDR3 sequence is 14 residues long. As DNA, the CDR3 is TGTGCCAGTAGTATAGGGACAGGGATCGGCGAGCAGTACTTC. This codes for CASSIGTGIGEQYF.

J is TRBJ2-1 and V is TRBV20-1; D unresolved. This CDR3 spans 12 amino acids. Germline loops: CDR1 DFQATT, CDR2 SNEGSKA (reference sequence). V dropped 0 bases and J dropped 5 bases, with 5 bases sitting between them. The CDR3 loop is CSARDAHNEQFF. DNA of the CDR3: TGCAGTGCTAGAGATGCACACAATGAGCAGTTCTTC.

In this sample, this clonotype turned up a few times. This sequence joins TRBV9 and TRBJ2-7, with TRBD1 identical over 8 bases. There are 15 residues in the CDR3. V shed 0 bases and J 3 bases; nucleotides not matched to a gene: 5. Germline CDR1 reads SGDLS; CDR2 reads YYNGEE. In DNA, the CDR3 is TGTGCCAGCAGCGTAGCTGATGGACAGGGCTACGAGCAGTACTTC. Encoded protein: CASSVADGQGYEQYF.

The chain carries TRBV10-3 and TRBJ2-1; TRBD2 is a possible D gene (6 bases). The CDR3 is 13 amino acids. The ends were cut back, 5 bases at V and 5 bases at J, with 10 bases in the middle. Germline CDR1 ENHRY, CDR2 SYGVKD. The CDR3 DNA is TGTGCCATCAGTCCGGGACTTAACAATGAGCAGTTCTTC. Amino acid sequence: CAISPGLNNEQFF.

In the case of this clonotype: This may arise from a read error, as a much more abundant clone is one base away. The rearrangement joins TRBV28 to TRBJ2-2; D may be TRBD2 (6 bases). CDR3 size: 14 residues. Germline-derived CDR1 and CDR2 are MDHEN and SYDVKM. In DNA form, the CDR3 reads TGTGCCAGCAGTTTATTGGGCTACACCGGGGGGCTGTTTTTT. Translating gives CASSLLGYTGGLFF. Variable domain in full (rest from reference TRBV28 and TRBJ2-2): DVKVTQSSRYLVKRTGEKVFLECVQDMDHENMFWYRQDPGLGLRLIYFSYDVKMKEKGDIPEGYSVSREKKERFSLILESASTNQTSMYLCASSLLGYTGGLFFGEGSRLTVL.

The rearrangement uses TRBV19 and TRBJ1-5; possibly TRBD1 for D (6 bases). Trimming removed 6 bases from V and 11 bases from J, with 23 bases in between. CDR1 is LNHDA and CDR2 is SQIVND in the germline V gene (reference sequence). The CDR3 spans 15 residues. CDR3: CASSRTGGPLEAQHF. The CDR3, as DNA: TGTGCCAGTAGCCGTACGGGGGGGCCCCTCGAAGCCCAGCATTTT.

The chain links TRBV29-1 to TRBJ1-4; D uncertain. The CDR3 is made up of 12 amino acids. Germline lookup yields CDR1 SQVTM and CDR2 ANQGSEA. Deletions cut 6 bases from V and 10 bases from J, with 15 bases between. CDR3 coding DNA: TGCAGCGTCGGGGAAATAGGACTAAAACTGTTTTTT. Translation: CSVGEIGLKLFF.

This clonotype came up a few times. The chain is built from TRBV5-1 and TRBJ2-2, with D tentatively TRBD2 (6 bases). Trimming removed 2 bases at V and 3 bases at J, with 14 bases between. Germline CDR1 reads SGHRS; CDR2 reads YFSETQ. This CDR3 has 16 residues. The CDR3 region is CASSLYSGIDTGELFF. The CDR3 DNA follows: TGCGCCAGCAGCTTATATAGCGGAATCGACACCGGGGAGCTGTTTTTT.

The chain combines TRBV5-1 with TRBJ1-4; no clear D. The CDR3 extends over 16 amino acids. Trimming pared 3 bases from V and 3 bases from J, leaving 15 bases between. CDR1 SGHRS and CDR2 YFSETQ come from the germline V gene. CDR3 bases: TGCGCCAGCAGCTCTAGAAATCTGGGATCTAATGAAAAACTGTTTTTT. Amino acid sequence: CASSSRNLGSNEKLFF.

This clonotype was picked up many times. The CDR3 region is CASTHTRWAYEQYF. CDR3 nucleotide sequence: TGTGCCAGCACTCACACCAGATGGGCCTACGAGCAGTACTTC. The chain has TRBV2 and TRBJ2-7; D call uncertain. CDR1 and CDR2 from the germline V gene are SNHLY and FYNNEI. V was shortened by 7 bases and J by 2 bases, with 15 bases between the two germline ends. CDR3 length: 14 amino acids. Variable domain in full (rest from reference TRBV2 and TRBJ2-7): EPEVTQTPSHQVTQMGQEVILRCVPISNHLYFYWYRQILGQKVEFLVSFYNNEISEKSEIFDDQFSVERPDGSNFTLKIRSTKLEDSAMYFCASTHTRWAYEQYFGPGTRLTVT.

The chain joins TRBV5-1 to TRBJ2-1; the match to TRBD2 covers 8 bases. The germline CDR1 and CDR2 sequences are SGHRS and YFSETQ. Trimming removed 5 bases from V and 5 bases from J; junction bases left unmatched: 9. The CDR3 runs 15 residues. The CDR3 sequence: CASSLTSGYNNEQFF. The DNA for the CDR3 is TGCGCCAGCAGTCTTACTAGCGGTTATAACAATGAGCAGTTCTTC.

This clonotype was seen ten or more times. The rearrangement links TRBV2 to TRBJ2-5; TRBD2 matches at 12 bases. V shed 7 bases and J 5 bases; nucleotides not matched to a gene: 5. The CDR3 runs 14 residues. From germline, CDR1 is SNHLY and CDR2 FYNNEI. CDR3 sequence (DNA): TGTGCCAGCACCCGGACTAGCGGGATGGAGACCCAGTACTTC. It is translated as CASTRTSGMETQYF.

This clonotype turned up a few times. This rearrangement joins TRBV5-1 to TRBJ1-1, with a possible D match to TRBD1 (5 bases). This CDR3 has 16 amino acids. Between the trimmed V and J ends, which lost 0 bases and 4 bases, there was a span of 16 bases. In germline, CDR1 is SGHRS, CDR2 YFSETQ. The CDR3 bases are TGCGCCAGCAGCTTGGTCTCGGGGGTAATGGGCACTGAAGCTTTCTTT. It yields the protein CASSLVSGVMGTEAFF.

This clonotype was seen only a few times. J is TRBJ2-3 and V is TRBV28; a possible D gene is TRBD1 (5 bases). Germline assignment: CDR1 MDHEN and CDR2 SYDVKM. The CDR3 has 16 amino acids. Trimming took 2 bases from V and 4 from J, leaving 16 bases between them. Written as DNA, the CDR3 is TGTGCCAGCAGTTTACTCCAGGGAAGTTGGGCAGATACGCAGTATTTT. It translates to CASSLLQGSWADTQYF.

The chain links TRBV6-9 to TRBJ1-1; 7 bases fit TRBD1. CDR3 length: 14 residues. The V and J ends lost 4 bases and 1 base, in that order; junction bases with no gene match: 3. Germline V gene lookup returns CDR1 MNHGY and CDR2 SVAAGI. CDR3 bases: TGTGCCAGCAGTTGGACAGGCTCGAACACTGAAGCTTTCTTT. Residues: CASSWTGSNTEAFF.

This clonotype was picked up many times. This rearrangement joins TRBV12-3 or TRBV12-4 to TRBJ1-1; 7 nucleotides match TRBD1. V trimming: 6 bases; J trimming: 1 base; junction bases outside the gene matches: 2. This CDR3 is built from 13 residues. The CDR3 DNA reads TGTGCCAGCAGGACAGGGACGAACACTGAAGCTTTCTTT. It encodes CASRTGTNTEAFF.

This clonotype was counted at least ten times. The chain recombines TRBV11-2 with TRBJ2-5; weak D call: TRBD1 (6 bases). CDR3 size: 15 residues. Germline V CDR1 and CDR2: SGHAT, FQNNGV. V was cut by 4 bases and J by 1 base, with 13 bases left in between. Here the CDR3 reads CASSSYRVPQETQYF. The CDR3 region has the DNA TGTGCCAGCAGCTCGTACAGGGTGCCCCAAGAGACCCAGTACTTC.

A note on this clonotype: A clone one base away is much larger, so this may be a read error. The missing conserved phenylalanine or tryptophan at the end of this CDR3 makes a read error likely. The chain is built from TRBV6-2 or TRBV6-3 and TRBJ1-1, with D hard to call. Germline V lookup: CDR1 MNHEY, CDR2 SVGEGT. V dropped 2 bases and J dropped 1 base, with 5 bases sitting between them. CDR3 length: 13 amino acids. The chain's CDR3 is CASSYRRNTEAFC. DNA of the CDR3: TGTGCCAGCAGTTACCGCAGGAACACTGAAGCTTTCTGT.

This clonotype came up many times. CDR3 residues: CASHFSETQYF. The DNA of the CDR3 is TGTGCCAGCCATTTCAGCGAGACCCAGTACTTC. The chain carries TRBV6-1 and TRBJ2-5; D is undetermined. CDR1 MNHNS and CDR2 SASEGT come from the germline V gene. The V end was cut by 8 bases, the J end by 5 bases, with 9 bases between. This CDR3 is 11 amino acids long.

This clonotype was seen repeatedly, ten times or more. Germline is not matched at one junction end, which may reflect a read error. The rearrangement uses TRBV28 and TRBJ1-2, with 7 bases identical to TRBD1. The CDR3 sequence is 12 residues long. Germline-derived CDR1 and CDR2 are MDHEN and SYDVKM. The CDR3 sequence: CASSLRALDRFF. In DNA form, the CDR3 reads TGTGCCAGCAGTTTAAGGGCCTTGGACAGGTTCTTC.

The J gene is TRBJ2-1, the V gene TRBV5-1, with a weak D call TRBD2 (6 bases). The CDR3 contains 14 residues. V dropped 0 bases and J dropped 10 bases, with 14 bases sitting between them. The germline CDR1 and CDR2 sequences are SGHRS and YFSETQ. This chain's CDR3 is CASSLGPEGGEQFF. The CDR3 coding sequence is TGCGCCAGCAGCTTGGGACCGGAGGGCGGCGAGCAGTTCTTC.